This T cell receptor (beta chain) comes out of a study of cytomegalovirus exposure and HLA in healthy donors (dated by TCRdb to the late 2010s). With regard to the full study: An earlier analysis of 587 of the donors reported more than 250 Gb of sequence data and roughly 100 million unique TCR beta sequences from 150 million to 200 million T cells. A later analysis re-examined previously published TCR beta repertoires from 500 to 700 donors and added high-resolution HLA genotyping to investigate patterns of TCR occurrence. An early release covering roughly 640 HLA-typed donors comprised about 320 gigabases of sequencing data and about 90 million unique TCR sequences. HLA typing covered class I and class II loci at four-digit resolution. Typing coverage differed by locus: A, B, C, DRB1 and DQB1 were typed in about 629-640 donors, DQA1 in around 500, DPA1 in around 610, and DPB1 in around 490. Every repertoire in the discovery cohort had been generated on one and the same sequencing platform. About five DR-DQ haplotypes were treated as single units for association and clustering because of strong linkage in the cohort. Of the approximately 370 genotyped donors, 80% to 90% were placed in the genetic ancestry cluster associated with self-reported Caucasian donors. On average, around 230,000 unique TCR beta nucleotide sequences were sequenced per donor among some 430 genotyped donors of the cohort, with 15% to 20% of those sequences being non-productive. Using immunosequencing, the study profiled T cell repertoires from fewer than 850 subjects and related those repertoires to cytomegalovirus serostatus. The study aimed to test whether cataloging public T cell receptors could reveal signatures of past pathogen exposure. Donor age, sex, ethnicity and CMV serostatus were compiled together with the repertoire data. Genome-wide SNP genotypes for about three fifths of the roughly 670 donors were used in a later genetic analysis, which treated that subset as a discovery cohort. In the later analysis, no new phenotypic data were used to find candidate immune exposures; instead, reliance was placed on TCR beta sequences and their occurrence across donors. In addition to the first cohort of 650 to 750 subjects, a separate validation cohort of 100 to 150 different subjects was used. To decide whether each TCR beta V gene segment behaved as functional or pseudogenic, an earlier analysis of 587 of the donors relied on high-throughput TCR beta sequencing. High-throughput TCR immunosequencing, statistical association of individual TCRs with disease status, and machine learning were combined to predict cytomegalovirus infection status. The research as a whole found: Cytomegalovirus status was reported to be diagnosed by the classifier with high specificity and sensitivity in both the original and validation cohorts. According to the authors, the approach could potentially be generalized to other disease states and immunological phenotypes. In a later analysis, the rate of TCR association differed among HLA loci, with DRB1 alleles having the most associated TCRs and HLA-C alleles having the fewest. In this cohort, only TCR beta chains were sequenced, and detectable features were limited by the absence of alpha or paired-chain data. A further reported finding was that TCR beta sequences accurately predicted the HLA-A and HLA-B alleles for most subjects in the first cohort. Immune exposure information for the cohort was limited to CMV serostatus. Broadly in line with IMGT annotations, most TCR beta V segments showed up in productive rearrangements about 87% or about 30% of the time in an earlier analysis of several hundred of the donors. Most CMV-associated TCR beta chains appeared to be HLA-restricted in a later analysis, and the HLA associations seemed to be driven largely by CMV exposure. In the study, 150 to 200 TCR beta chains were listed as associated with cytomegalovirus. In vitro tests confirmed that a few of the cytomegalovirus-associated TCR beta chains recognize cytomegalovirus antigens. HLA typing was unavailable for some donors at each locus, so association tests used only the typed subset. In a later analysis, HLA-associated TCR beta chains showed more clonal expansion and lower generation probabilities than non-associated chains that were equally common. Some IMGT-functional V segments, including TRBV6-2 and TRBV6-3, could not be told apart with the 87-base-pair reads, so those segments were excluded. Most TCR sequences were observed very rarely across donors, whereas some public TCRs were present in many individuals. Correlated functional status among segregating V segments might reflect linkage disequilibrium, but an unknown experimental factor could not be ruled out. Assigning TCR associations to individual alleles was difficult when HLA alleles, especially DR and DQ, strongly co-occurred. At a false discovery rate of 0.05, a later analysis linked 16,951 TCR beta sequences to specific HLA alleles. Sequencing depth was assumed to be roughly uniform across donors in the presence/absence analyses, though that assumption may not hold. In a later genetic analysis, a missense DCLRE1C variant was associated with V-gene and J-gene trimming of TCR beta chains, and the association was replicated in an independent cohort. A later genetic analysis reported fewer N-insertions in productive TCRs among donors in an Asian-associated ancestry cluster than the roughly 640-donor mean. According to a later analysis, parvovirus B19, influenza, CMV and Epstein-Barr virus appeared linked to several top co-occurrence clusters. Because counts were too low, more than 15 rarely observed V segments, including chromosome 9 orphons, were excluded from the earlier analysis of some 540 of the donors. The sequencing pipeline was judged likely to have produced a cluster of highly shared sequence variants as a technical artifact.

Notes on this clone: There is no known antigen for this receptor. Relative to the germline gene, one junction end is altered; a read error may explain this.

The cohort consisted of 600 or so healthy bone marrow donors. All cohort members were sampled while nominally healthy, although unrecorded immune exposures were likely present. The donor was CMV seropositive and was included in the group of 289 seropositive cohort members. A peripheral blood sample was provided by each donor, and peripheral blood mononuclear cells were used for TCR beta sequencing. The Qiagen DNeasy Blood Extraction Kit was used to extract genomic DNA from the blood cell samples. Library preparation employed the immunoSEQ multiplex PCR assay. A mixture of 60 forward primers for TCR Vbeta segments and 13 reverse primers for TCR Jbeta segments was used in the multiplex PCR. The CDR3 region of rearranged TCR beta genes was amplified from genomic DNA with a multiplex PCR assay. The Illumina HiSeq System was used to sequence the amplified TCR beta libraries as 87-base-pair reads. Processing in the source paper ran as follows. A later analysis tallied approximately 87 million unique TCR beta chains across the 650 to 750 repertoires, and some 12 million of those chains were shared by two or more donors. To remove PCR and sequencing errors, raw reads were error-corrected and collapsed into unique sequences using a nearest-neighbor algorithm that merged closely related sequences. CDR3 sequences were aligned to IMGT reference sequences to assign V, D and J gene segments. For a sequence to be retained, a match of at least six nucleotides was required to both a V gene segment and a J gene segment. Rearrangements were classified as productive when the CDR3 lacked stop codons and remained in frame with V and J, and all other rearrangements were classified as non-productive. Following IMGT convention, CDR3 was defined as the stretch from the second conserved V-encoded cysteine up to the conserved J-encoded phenylalanine. The earlier analysis of about 560 of the donors excluded any sequence lacking an unambiguous match to a single V gene segment. An earlier analysis of fewer than 750 of the donors called V segments functional above 56.7% productive rearrangements and segregating when the between-donor standard deviation exceeded 5%. A statistical classification framework was developed to diagnose cytomegalovirus status using the catalog of TCR beta chain sequences. In a later analysis, TCR nucleotide sequences were compared against IMGT/GENE-DB human TR gene sequences so that V and J genes could be assigned. A later analysis assigned CDR3 sequences and most-parsimonious VDJ recombination scenarios with the TCRdist pipeline. In a later analysis, each TCR beta chain was defined by its CDR3 amino acid sequence together with its V-gene family, and reads without a unique V-gene family were excluded. To address suspected cross-contamination and a sequencing artifact, a later analysis removed a few hundred highly shared, low-generation-probability nucleotide sequences. For each public chain, a later analysis derived a clonal expansion index from normalized ranks of inferred template counts within each repertoire. In a later analysis, generation probabilities were computed with a VDJ recombination model fitted to out-of-frame rearrangements, and the resulting probabilities were checked against IGoR. In a later analysis, TCR-TCR, TCR-HLA and TCR-CMV co-occurrence was scored with hypergeometric tests, and a repertoire-size bias correction was applied to TCR pairs. To estimate false discovery rates, a later analysis permuted the HLA or CMV assignments 20 times. In a later analysis, co-occurring TCRs were grouped using DBSCAN, with TCRdist sequence similarity added in when clustering inside HLA-allele-positive subsets. Repertoires with fewer than 30,000 or more than 120,000 public chains were left out of co-occurrence clustering, as were five repertoires with anomalous nucleotide sharing. Held by TCRdb, this immuneACCESS table contains in-frame sequences only and omits some clones. Under half of the omission traces to an unresolved V gene where checked; the cause of the rest is unknown. The D gene and trimming were derived from the DNA, and the V and J assignments and clone size from that table. Recorded for this sample are roughly 150,000 clones; 81% of them occurred a single time. The ten largest clones add up to approximately 1.2% of the sample.

The germline V gene (reference sequence) sets CDR1 to LNHNV and CDR2 to YYDKDF. From the cysteine up to the phenylalanine, the CDR3 has a length of 11 residues. CDR3 DNA is the only sequence kept; it has 33 bases, read in frame from the first base. The sequenced sample was PBMCs. The clonotype comes from a man in his forties or fifties in good health and CMV-seropositive. Rearrangement joined TRBV15 to TRBJ2-1; the D gene identity is not certain. The DNA sequence is as follows: TGTGCCACCAGCAGAAACTCGGGTTTGCTCTTC. Its product reads: CATSRNSGLLF.